This T cell receptor (beta chain) was captured in a study of cytomegalovirus exposure and HLA in healthy donors. General study findings and limits: Presence/absence analyses rested on an assumption that sequencing depth was roughly uniform across donors. Among TCR beta chains of equal frequency, HLA-associated ones were more clonally expanded in a later analysis.

Concerning this clone itself: Its target is unknown.

Trimming took off 5 bases at V and 4 bases at J, with 15 bases between the two ends. The germline V gene encodes CDR1 SGHTA and CDR2 FQGNSA. The CDR3 totals 14 residues. Primers: 60 Vbeta forward and 13 Jbeta reverse. In the original analysis: An analysis that came later counted roughly 80 million unique TCR beta chains, 9 million to 12 million shared. The protocol was immunoSEQ multiplex PCR, while the TCRdb copy is restricted to in-frame clones and leaves out a portion. That table gives V, J and clone size, and the DNA gave D and trimming. Of 100,000 to 150,000 clones in the sample, 70% to 80% were seen once.

The rearrangement uses TRBV7-2 and TRBJ2-7, with D possibly being TRBD2 (5 bases). The clonotype comes from a man between 40 and 49 years old in good health and CMV-seronegative. Sequenced input: PBMCs. The CDR3: CASSPGLGGYEQYF. As DNA, the CDR3 is TGTGCCAGCAGCCCGGGTCTTGGAGGATACGAGCAGTACTTC.